This T cell receptor beta chain was observed in a study of T cell repertoires in cytomegalovirus infection. Overall study context: Selected CMV epitopes included recently identified HLA-C-restricted ones as well as well-studied HLA-B-restricted ones. A matching HLA type, together with CMV infection, was signaled by public TCR beta signatures.

With 4 bases clipped from V and 9 bases from J, the junction kept 10 bases outside the gene matches. This CDR3 has 17 amino acids. The germline V gene encodes CDR1 MGHRA and CDR2 YSYEKL. TCRdb fed the reads into MiXCR, producing one record per CDR3 protein. The sample has some 590,000 distinct CDR3 sequences; 40% are singletons. As to this clonotype: Its antigen is undetermined.

The rearrangement uses TRBV4-1 and TRBJ2-1, with 15 bases identical to TRBD2. The sample consisted of cultured PBMCs, taken from culture after CMV antigen stimulation. This receptor was taken from a human donor in good health (CMV status not recorded). Some clones in this sample may be carry-over from other donors' samples. CDR3 bases: TGCGCCAGCAGCCCCCTACCTGGGGGACTAGCGGGAGGTGAGCAGTTCTTC. It translates to CASSPLPGGLAGGEQFF.